This TCR beta chain was recovered during a study of identical twins. The study's findings and limits: Excess sharing by twins proved weaker in beta out-of-frame sequences. Compared with models, monozygotic twins showed more out-of-frame TCR alpha sharing. Partial confounding of zero-insertion analyses by invariant MAIT and iNKT cells was possible.

Via MiXCR, TCRdb re-called the 5' RACE reads, giving one row per CDR3 protein. The repertoire includes some 500,000 distinct CDR3 sequences, approximately 15% of them detected once, and around 0.57% sits in the top ten. Concerning this clonotype itself: What it binds is not known.

This same sample was also taken into another study, of yellow fever vaccine responses in identical twins.

The sample was CD4+ T cells sorted from blood. The origin of this receptor is a young woman in good health.

CDR3 in amino acids: CSARGTSGYTDTQYF. The CDR3 DNA is TGCAGTGCTAGAGGGACTAGCGGTTACACAGATACGCAGTATTTT. The genes are TRBV20-1 and TRBJ2-3; 10 nucleotides match TRBD2. Germline CDR1 reads DFQATT; CDR2 reads SNEGSKA (reference sequence). CDR3 size: 15 residues. V shed 1 base, J shed 2 bases, and the junction held 3 bases outside the gene matches.